These 4 T cell receptor beta chains share one sample of origin, sequenced in a study of PD-L1 blockade in urothelial cancer. Sequencing was performed with immunoSEQ multiplex PCR; in TCRdb, only in-frame clones are kept and a portion is missing. The profile covers 55,000 to 75,000 clones, with approximately 78% appearing a single time and 1.6% taken by the ten largest. As to time point: pretreatment peripheral blood. The sequencing here drew on PBMCs, taken around atezolizumab (anti-PD-L1) treatment. The origin of the receptors is a man between 65 and 80 years old with urothelial cancer.

V gene TRBV21-1 combines with J gene TRBJ2-1; TRBD1, the table's D call, lacks a check against the DNA. TRBV21-1 is assigned pseudogene status. This CDR3 has 23 amino acids. DNA of the CDR3: TGTGCCAGCAGCAAAGAGGAGAAAAGTGTGGGCCTCCAAGGGGACAGGGGTTTTCGACGGCAGTTCTTC. Amino acid sequence: CASSKEEKSVGLQGDRGFRRQFF.

This clone was seen only once. The V gene is TRBV5-6, the J gene TRBJ2-1, with a weak D call TRBD2 (5 bases). Germline V gene lookup returns CDR1 SGHDT and CDR2 YYEEEE. There are 16 residues in the CDR3. Trimming took 0 bases from V and 3 from J, leaving 13 bases between them. The CDR3 DNA is TGTGCCAGCAGCTTGGGGGAAACTAGTCTCTACAATGAGCAGTTCTTC. Its translation: CASSLGETSLYNEQFF.

The V and J genes are TRBV6-6 and TRBJ2-1; TRBD2 is a possible D gene (5 bases). The CDR3 totals 13 residues. V was pared by 2 bases and J by 3 bases, with 5 bases between. The germline V gene has CDR1 MNHNY and CDR2 SVGAGI (reference sequence). In DNA, the CDR3 is TGTGCCAGCAGTTACCGGGACTACAATGAGCAGTTCTTC. Its translation: CASSYRDYNEQFF.

The chain couples TRBV27 to TRBJ2-1; possible D gene TRBD1, 6 bases. The germline CDR1 and CDR2 sequences are MNHEY and SMNVEV (reference sequence). This CDR3 is 14 amino acids long. The V and J ends lost 4 bases and 8 bases respectively, with 15 bases between them. CDR3 sequence: CASSSDRILDEQFF. DNA of the CDR3: TGTGCCAGCAGTTCAGACAGGATTCTCGATGAGCAGTTCTTC.